The 29 T cell receptor beta chains given below trace back to one sample, sequenced in a study of T cells in Graves' hyperthyroidism and ophthalmopathy (dated by TCRdb to about 2019). Libraries were prepared through multiplex PCR. TCRdb records Illumina HiSeq 2000 as the sequencer. The TCR beta CDR3 regions were amplified from RNA transcripts. The TCR CDR3 was subjected to a first round of RT-PCR using the HTBI primer set and the Qiagen OneStep RT-PCR kit. TCRdb reprocessing: public reads trimmed at Q25 with fastp, clones called with MiXCR, in-frame beta chains kept. Rows matching on CDR3 protein sequence are summarized as one entry with the most common DNA and genes. In this sample the table shows approximately 410,000 distinct CDR3 sequences, over 12% of which occur a single time. Approximately 13% of the sample comes from the top ten. The specimen sequenced was blood. The receptor set was obtained from a man in his late teens or twenties with Graves' ophthalmopathy.

This clonotype was observed many times. The gene calls are TRBV4-1 and TRBJ2-1; 11 bases agree with TRBD2. J was trimmed by 6 bases and V by 0 bases; bases with no gene match: 7. The germline V gene has CDR1 MGHRA and CDR2 YSYEKL. The CDR3 totals 17 residues. The CDR3 region has the DNA TGCGCCAGCAGCCAAGAGTTGTTAGCGGGGGGGTTCAATGAGCAGTTCTTC. This encodes CASSQELLAGGFNEQFF.

This clonotype was seen a handful of times. The V gene is TRBV28, the J gene TRBJ1-2; D call uncertain. V gave up 8 bases and J gave up 8 bases, with 9 bases separating them. Germline V gene sequence: CDR1 MDHEN, CDR2 SYDVKM. CDR3 length: 10 residues. This chain's CDR3 is CASYLRGYTF. The CDR3 region has the DNA TGTGCCAGCTACCTCCGGGGCTACACCTTC.

The chain couples TRBV6-1 to TRBJ1-1; TRBD1 aligns across 11 bases. The germline V gene encodes CDR1 MNHNS and CDR2 SASEGT. The CDR3 totals 15 residues. J was trimmed by 1 base and V by 5 bases; bases with no gene match: 3. DNA of the CDR3: TGTGCCAGCAGTCGCGGGACAGGGGGGAACACTGAAGCTTTCTTT. Residues: CASSRGTGGNTEAFF.

CDR3 DNA: TGTGCCAGCAGCTGGACAGGGGGCGCGGATTATGTTGGCTACACCTTC. It translates to CASSWTGGADYVGYTF. The chain employs TRBV7-2 and TRBJ1-2, with 11 positions matching TRBD1. The V segment lost 4 bases and the J segment 7 bases; nucleotides outside the gene matches: 11. CDR3 length equals 16 residues. Germline V CDR1 and CDR2: SGHTA, FQGNSA.

The J gene is TRBJ2-3, the V gene TRBV9, with no clear D. Trimming removed 0 bases at V and 0 bases at J, with 11 bases between. This CDR3 spans 16 amino acids. The germline V gene has CDR1 SGDLS and CDR2 YYNGEE. DNA for the CDR3: TGTGCCAGCAGCGTAGGAACAGTCCCTAGCACAGATACGCAGTATTTT. Translated: CASSVGTVPSTDTQYF.

There are a few counts of this clonotype. The CDR3 region has the DNA TGTGCCAGCATTGGACAGGGGTACACCGGGGAGCTGTTTTTT. Amino acids: CASIGQGYTGELFF. The chain couples TRBV6-2 or TRBV6-3 to TRBJ2-2; 9 positions agree with TRBD1. Losses at the gene ends were 7 bases for V and 3 bases for J; bases not matched to a gene: 3. The V gene's germline CDR1 is MNHEY and CDR2 SVGEGT. This CDR3 is 14 amino acids long.

DNA of the CDR3: TGTGCCAGCCGAATCCCGGCTAGCGGGAGGCAAGAGACCCAGTACTTC. It specifies CASRIPASGRQETQYF. This sequence joins TRBV2 and TRBJ2-5; 11 nucleotides align to TRBD2. Germline loops: CDR1 SNHLY, CDR2 FYNNEI. The CDR3 has 16 amino acids. Trimming at V came to 8 bases and at J to 2 bases, leaving 10 bases not matched to a gene.

The chain recombines TRBV28 with TRBJ2-1; D ambiguous. Germline V gene lookup returns CDR1 MDHEN and CDR2 SYDVKM. The V gene lost 5 bases and the J gene lost 4 bases, with 15 bases spanning the gap. The CDR3 runs 15 residues. The CDR3 sequence is CASSLDGWAYNEQFF. CDR3 coding DNA: TGTGCCAGCAGTCTAGACGGGTGGGCATACAATGAGCAGTTCTTC. Drawing the rest from reference TRBV28 and TRBJ2-1, the complete variable domain is DVKVTQSSRYLVKRTGEKVFLECVQDMDHENMFWYRQDPGLGLRLIYFSYDVKMKEKGDIPEGYSVSREKKERFSLILESASTNQTSMYLCASSLDGWAYNEQFFGPGTRLTVL.

The sample holds many counts of this clonotype. The CDR3 bases are TGTGCCAGCAGCACAACTACAGGTTCCGGCGAAAAACTGTTTTTT. As protein: CASSTTTGSGEKLFF. The rearrangement joins TRBV7-8 to TRBJ1-4; a weak D match, TRBD1 (5 bases). The length of the CDR3 is 15 residues. Trimming took 5 bases from V and 8 from J, leaving 18 bases between them. Germline-derived CDR1 and CDR2 are SGHVS and FQNEAQ.

The chain carries TRBV4-1 and TRBJ2-3; possibly TRBD1 or TRBD2 for D (6 bases each). The germline V gene has CDR1 MGHRA and CDR2 YSYEKL. V gave up 1 base and J gave up 1 base, with 15 bases separating them. This CDR3 spans 17 amino acids. The CDR3 DNA reads TGCGCCAGCAGCCAAGTGGAAGGGGGGACCGGCACAGATACGCAGTATTTT. As protein: CASSQVEGGTGTDTQYF.

This clonotype was seen many times. The V gene is TRBV12-3 or TRBV12-4, the J gene TRBJ2-7; D is undetermined. This CDR3 is built from 14 residues. V was clipped by 1 base and J by 6 bases, with 13 bases between them. Here the CDR3 reads CASSLGLGVGEQYF. In DNA, the CDR3 is TGTGCCAGCAGTTTAGGGCTGGGTGTGGGCGAGCAGTACTTC.

The table lists this clonotype with many counts. This sequence joins TRBV7-2 and TRBJ1-2; the D is unclear. V gave up 2 bases and J gave up 1 base, with 5 bases separating them. Germline V gene sequence: CDR1 SGHTA, CDR2 FQGNSA. The CDR3 is 13 residues long. The CDR3 nucleotides are TGTGCCAGCAGCTTAAACCTTAACTATGGCTACACCTTC. Amino acid sequence: CASSLNLNYGYTF.

This clonotype showed up many times. This rearrangement joins TRBV5-6 to TRBJ1-6, with 7 bases fitting TRBD1. The CDR3 is 17 amino acids. Per the germline V gene, CDR1 is SGHDT and CDR2 is YYEEEE. V lost 0 bases and J lost 8; bases outside the gene matches: 11. CDR3 amino acids: CASSLAQTGTGDSPLHF. The DNA for the CDR3 is TGTGCCAGCAGCTTGGCCCAGACAGGGACGGGAGATTCACCCCTCCACTTT. Complete variable domain (other parts from reference TRBV5-6 and TRBJ1-6): DAGVTQSPTHLIKTRGQQVTLRCSPKSGHDTVSWYQQALGQGPQFIFQYYEEEERQRGNFPDRFSGHQFPNYSSELNVNALLLGDSALYLCASSLAQTGTGDSPLHFGNGTRLTVT.

Ten or more counts support this clonotype. This chain connects TRBV11-2 to TRBJ2-1; D not certain. V was cut by 3 bases and J by 4 bases, with 10 bases left in between. The CDR3 is 14 residues long. Germline V gene data show CDR1 as SGHAT and CDR2 as FQNNGV. The CDR3 sequence is CASSFWREYNEQFF. The CDR3 region has the DNA TGTGCCAGCAGCTTTTGGCGAGAATACAATGAGCAGTTCTTC.

To note about this clonotype: This may stem from a read error, because a much larger clone lies one nucleotide away. V and J are TRBV5-1 and TRBJ2-2; 8 bases are a match to TRBD2. This CDR3 has 18 amino acids. Germline CDR1 SGHRS, CDR2 YFSETQ. Germline trimming cut 4 bases from V and 2 bases from J; bases unmatched to any gene: 13. The CDR3 DNA follows: TGCGCCAGCAGCCCCATTACGGGGGGGGGCCTTAACACCGGGGAGCTGTTTTTT. Encoded protein: CASSPITGGGLNTGELFF.

V and J are TRBV18 and TRBJ2-7; 10 nucleotides line up with TRBD1. Germline CDR1 is KGHSH and CDR2 is LQKENI. CDR3 length equals 15 residues. The junction had 4 bases not matched to a gene; V was cut back by 4 bases and J by 1 base. The CDR3 coding sequence is TGTGCCAGCTCACGTGGACAGGGGGGTTCCTACGAGCAGTACTTC. Translation gives CASSRGQGGSYEQYF.

This clonotype was detected many times. Here the CDR3 reads CASSLVGRDYNEQFF. CDR3 bases: TGTGCCAGCAGTTTAGTAGGGCGGGACTACAATGAGCAGTTCTTC. The V call is TRBV28, the J call TRBJ2-1; a possible D gene is TRBD2 (6 bases). Germline V CDR1 and CDR2: MDHEN, SYDVKM. CDR3 length equals 15 residues. V was trimmed by 2 bases and J by 3 bases, leaving 11 bases between them.

The chain combines TRBV20-1 with TRBJ2-5, with unresolved D. This CDR3 has 13 residues. Germline CDR1 reads DFQATT; CDR2 reads SNEGSKA (reference sequence). CDR3 region: CSTSARVGETQYF. CDR3 bases: TGCAGCACCTCCGCTCGGGTGGGTGAGACCCAGTACTTC.

This clonotype was counted at least ten times. The chain combines TRBV30 with TRBJ2-3; no clear D. Between the trimmed V and J ends, which lost 0 bases and 14 bases, there was a span of 15 bases. This CDR3 is built from 12 residues. CDR1 is GTSNPN and CDR2 is SVGIG in the germline V gene (reference sequence). The CDR3 DNA sequence: TGTGCCTGGAGTGTATCCTCCCCAGTACGGTATTTT. Its protein product is CAWSVSSPVRYF.

This clonotype was found many times. The rearrangement joins TRBV6-1 to TRBJ2-1, with 10 bases identical to TRBD2. The CDR3 loop spans 13 amino acids. Trimming took 10 bases from V and 4 from J; bases not matched to a gene: 4. The germline V gene encodes CDR1 MNHNS and CDR2 SASEGT. This CDR3 is CATLAGEYNEQFF. The CDR3 DNA follows: TGTGCCACCCTAGCGGGAGAGTACAATGAGCAGTTCTTC.

This clonotype was seen at least ten times. V usage is TRBV30 and J usage is TRBJ1-1; D is unclear. V lost 0 bases and J 5 bases, leaving 10 bases between the germline ends. There are 13 residues in the CDR3. From germline, CDR1 is GTSNPN and CDR2 SVGIG (reference sequence). The CDR3 DNA reads as TGTGCCTGGAGTGTAGGAGGCGAGACTGAAGCTTTCTTT. It yields the protein CAWSVGGETEAFF.

This clonotype has more than one count but fewer than ten. The chain couples TRBV27 to TRBJ1-4; D not certain. This CDR3 is built from 13 residues. Germline V gene data show CDR1 as MNHEY and CDR2 as SMNVEV (reference sequence). Trimming pared 2 bases from V and 8 bases from J, leaving 9 bases between. In DNA form, the CDR3 reads TGTGCCAGCAGTTTAAGGGAGCGAGAAAAACTGTTTTTT. Its translation is CASSLREREKLFF.

This clonotype was observed a few times. A clone one base away is much larger, so this may be a read error. J is TRBJ2-7 and V is TRBV20-1; 10 bases fit TRBD1. V shed 4 bases, J shed 2 bases, and the junction held 5 bases outside the gene matches. In germline, CDR1 is DFQATT, CDR2 SNEGSKA (reference sequence). The CDR3 is 14 amino acids. CDR3 sequence reads: CSAMRDRGPYEQYF. In nucleotides, the CDR3 is TGCAGTGCTATGAGGGACAGGGGCCCCTACGAGCAGTACTTC.

This chain links TRBV7-9 with TRBJ2-3, with 8 nucleotides matching TRBD2. Germline CDR1 reads SEHNR; CDR2 reads FQNEAQ (reference sequence). CDR3 length: 20 residues. J was trimmed by 2 bases and V by 2 bases; bases with no gene match: 18. CDR3 bases: TGTGCCAGCAGCTTACCTCTAAAAACTAGCACGGGAGGGCCCACAGATACGCAGTATTTT. Residues: CASSLPLKTSTGGPTDTQYF.

This clonotype was seen at least ten times. The V and J genes are TRBV7-9 and TRBJ1-2; 9 bases match TRBD1. The CDR3 consists of 16 residues. After removal of 1 base from V and 6 bases from J, the junction contained 9 bases not matched to a gene. The germline V gene has CDR1 SEHNR and CDR2 FQNEAQ (reference sequence). The CDR3 sequence is CASSLVPGQGSNGYTF. The CDR3 bases are TGTGCCAGCAGCTTAGTACCCGGACAGGGGTCCAATGGCTACACCTTC.

This clonotype was seen only a few times. The V call is TRBV4-1, the J call TRBJ2-2; TRBD2 matches at 8 bases. This CDR3 has 19 amino acids. Germline CDR1 MGHRA, CDR2 YSYEKL. The trim removed 0 bases at V and 1 base at J, leaving 10 bases unmatched. CDR3: CASSQEIGVAGMNTGELFF. DNA for the CDR3: TGCGCCAGCAGCCAAGAAATCGGGGTAGCGGGGATGAACACCGGGGAGCTGTTTTTT.

This clonotype has a handful of counts. This chain links TRBV29-1 with TRBJ1-4, with D possibly TRBD1 on 5 matching bases. Germline-derived CDR1 and CDR2 are SQVTM and ANQGSEA. Trimming cost V 0 bases and J 6 bases, with 11 bases left between them. The CDR3 is 14 amino acids. CDR3 DNA: TGCAGCGTTGAAGATATGGGGACGGATGAAAAACTGTTTTTT. It encodes CSVEDMGTDEKLFF. The variable domain in full, with the rest retrieved from reference TRBV29-1 and TRBJ1-4, is SAVISQKPSRDICQRGTSLTIQCQVDSQVTMMFWYRQQPGQSLTLIATANQGSEATYESGFVIDKFPISRPNLTFSTLTVSNMSPEDSSIYLCSVEDMGTDEKLFFGSGTQLSVL.

The sample holds many counts of this clonotype. V and J are TRBV20-1 and TRBJ1-1; no firm D call. Germline V gives CDR1 DFQATT, CDR2 SNEGSKA (reference sequence). This CDR3 is 13 amino acids long. The V and J ends lost 1 base and 0 bases respectively, with 6 bases between them. In nucleotides, the CDR3 is TGCAGTGCTAGAGCAGATTTGAACACTGAAGCTTTCTTT. Protein sequence: CSARADLNTEAFF.

Worth noting for this clonotype: Mismatch with germline at one junction end may stem from a read error. The J gene is TRBJ2-3, the V gene TRBV29-1; D may be TRBD1 (5 bases). The CDR3 length is 14 residues. Germline values: CDR1 SQVTM, CDR2 ANQGSEA. CDR3 sequence (DNA): TGCAGCGTTCAGGGCCAAGACGGACCAGATACGCAGTGTTTT. It codes for CSVQGQDGPDTQCF.